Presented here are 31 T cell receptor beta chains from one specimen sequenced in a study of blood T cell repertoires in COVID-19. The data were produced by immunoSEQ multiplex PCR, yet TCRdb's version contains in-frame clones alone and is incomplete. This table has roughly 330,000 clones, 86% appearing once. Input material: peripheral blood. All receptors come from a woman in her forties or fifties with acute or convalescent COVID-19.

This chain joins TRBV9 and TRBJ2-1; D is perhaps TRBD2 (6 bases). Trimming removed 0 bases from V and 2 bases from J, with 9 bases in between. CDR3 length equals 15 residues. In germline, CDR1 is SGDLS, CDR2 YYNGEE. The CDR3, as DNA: TGTGCCAGCAGCGTAGGCGGGATTACCTACAATGAGCAGTTCTTC. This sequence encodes CASSVGGITYNEQFF.

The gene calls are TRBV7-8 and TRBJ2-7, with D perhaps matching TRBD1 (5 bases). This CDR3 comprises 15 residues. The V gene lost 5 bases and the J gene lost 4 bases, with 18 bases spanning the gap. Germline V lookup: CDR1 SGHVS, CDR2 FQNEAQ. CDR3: CASSIIQDPKYEQYF. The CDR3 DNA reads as TGTGCCAGCAGCATAATACAGGATCCGAAATACGAGCAGTACTTC.

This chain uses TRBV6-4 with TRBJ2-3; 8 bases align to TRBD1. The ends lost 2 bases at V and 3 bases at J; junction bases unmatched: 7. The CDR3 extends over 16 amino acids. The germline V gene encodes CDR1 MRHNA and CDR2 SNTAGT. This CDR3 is CASSDIGQGGTDTQYF. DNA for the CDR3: TGTGCCAGCAGTGACATCGGACAGGGTGGAACAGATACGCAGTATTTT.

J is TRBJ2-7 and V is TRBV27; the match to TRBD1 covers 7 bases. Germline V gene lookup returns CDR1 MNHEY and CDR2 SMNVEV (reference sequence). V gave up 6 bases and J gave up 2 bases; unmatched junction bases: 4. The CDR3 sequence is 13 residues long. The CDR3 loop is CASSRGQTYEQYF. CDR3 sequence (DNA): TGTGCCAGCAGCCGGGGACAGACCTACGAGCAGTACTTC.

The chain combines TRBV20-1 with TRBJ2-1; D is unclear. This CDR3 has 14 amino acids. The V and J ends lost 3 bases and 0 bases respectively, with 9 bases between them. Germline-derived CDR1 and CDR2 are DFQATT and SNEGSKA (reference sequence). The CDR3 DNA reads TGCAGTGCTAGTATTGAGGACTCCTACAATGAGCAGTTCTTC. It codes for CSASIEDSYNEQFF.

Here the CDR3 reads CSVEGQTNEKLFF. The CDR3 bases are TGCAGCGTTGAAGGCCAGACTAATGAAAAACTGTTTTTT. The genes are TRBV29-1 and TRBJ1-4; D uncertain. The CDR3 runs to 13 residues. With 1 base removed from V and 2 bases from J, the gap between germline ends came to 5 bases. CDR1 is SQVTM, CDR2 ANQGSEA, per germline.

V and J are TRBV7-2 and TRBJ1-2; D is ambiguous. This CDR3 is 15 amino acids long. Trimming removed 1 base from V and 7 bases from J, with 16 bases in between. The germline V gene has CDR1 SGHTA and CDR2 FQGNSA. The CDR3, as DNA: TGTGCCAGCAGCTTAGATGCCAGAGAGTGGAGTGGCTACACCTTC. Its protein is CASSLDAREWSGYTF. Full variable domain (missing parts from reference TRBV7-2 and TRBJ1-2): GAGVSQSPSNKVTEKGKDVELRCDPISGHTALYWYRQSLGQGLEFLIYFQGNSAPDKSGLPSDRFSAERTGGSVSTLTIQRTQQEDSAVYLCASSLDAREWSGYTFGSGTRLTVV.

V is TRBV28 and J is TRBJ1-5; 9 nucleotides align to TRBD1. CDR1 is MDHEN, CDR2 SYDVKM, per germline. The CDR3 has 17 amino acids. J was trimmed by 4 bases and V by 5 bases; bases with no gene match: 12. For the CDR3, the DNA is TGTGCCAGCAGTATAACAGGGGGCGAGCTATTTAATCAGCCCCAGCATTTT. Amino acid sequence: CASSITGGELFNQPQHF.

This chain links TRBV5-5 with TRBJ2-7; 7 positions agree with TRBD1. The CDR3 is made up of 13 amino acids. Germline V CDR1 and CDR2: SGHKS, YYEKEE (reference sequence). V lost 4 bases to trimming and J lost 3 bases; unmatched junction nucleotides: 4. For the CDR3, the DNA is TGTGCCAGCAGCACCTCAGGGGGCTACGAGCAGTACTTC. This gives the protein CASSTSGGYEQYF.

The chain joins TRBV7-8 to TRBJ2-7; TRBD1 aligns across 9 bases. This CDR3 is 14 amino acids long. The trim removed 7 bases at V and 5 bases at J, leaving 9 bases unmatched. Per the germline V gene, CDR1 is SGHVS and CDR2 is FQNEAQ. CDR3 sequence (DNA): TGTGCCAGCACCTCCCGGGACAGGGTGCACGAGCAGTACTTC. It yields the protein CASTSRDRVHEQYF. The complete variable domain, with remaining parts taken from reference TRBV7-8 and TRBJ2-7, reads GAGVSQSPRYKVAKRGQDVALRCDPISGHVSLFWYQQALGQGPEFLTYFQNEAQLDKSGLPSDRFFAERPEGSVSTLKIQRTQQEDSAVYLCASTSRDRVHEQYFGPGTRLTVT.

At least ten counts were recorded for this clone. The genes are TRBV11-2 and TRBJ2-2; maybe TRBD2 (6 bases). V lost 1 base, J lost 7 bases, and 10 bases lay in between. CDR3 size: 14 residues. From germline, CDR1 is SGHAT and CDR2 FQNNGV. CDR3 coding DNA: TGTGCCAGCAGCTTAGTCCGGGAGCACGGGGAGCTGTTTTTT. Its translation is CASSLVREHGELFF.

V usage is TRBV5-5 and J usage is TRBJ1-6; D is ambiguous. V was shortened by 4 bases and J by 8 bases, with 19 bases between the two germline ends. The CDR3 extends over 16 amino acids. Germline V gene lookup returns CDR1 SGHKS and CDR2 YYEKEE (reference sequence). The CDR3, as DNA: TGTGCCAGCAGCCCCTATAGTTGGTTACTTGATTCACCCCTCCACTTT. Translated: CASSPYSWLLDSPLHF.

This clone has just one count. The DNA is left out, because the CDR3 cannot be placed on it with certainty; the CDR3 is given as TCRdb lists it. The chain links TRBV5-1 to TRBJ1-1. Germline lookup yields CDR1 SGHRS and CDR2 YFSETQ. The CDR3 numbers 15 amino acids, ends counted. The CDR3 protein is CASSFGSGVNTEAFF.

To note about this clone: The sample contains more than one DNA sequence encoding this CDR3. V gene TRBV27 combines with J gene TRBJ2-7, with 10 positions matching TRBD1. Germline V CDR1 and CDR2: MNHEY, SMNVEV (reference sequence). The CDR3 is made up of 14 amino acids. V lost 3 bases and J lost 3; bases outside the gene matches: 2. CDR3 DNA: TGTGCCAGCAGTTTTCGGGACAGGGGCTACGAGCAGTACTTC. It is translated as CASSFRDRGYEQYF.

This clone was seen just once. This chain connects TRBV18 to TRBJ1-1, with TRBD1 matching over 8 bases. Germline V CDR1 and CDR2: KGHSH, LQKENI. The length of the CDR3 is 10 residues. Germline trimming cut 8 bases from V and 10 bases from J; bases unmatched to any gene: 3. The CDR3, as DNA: TGTGCCAGCGCGGACAGGGCAGCTTTCTTT. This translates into CASADRAAFF.

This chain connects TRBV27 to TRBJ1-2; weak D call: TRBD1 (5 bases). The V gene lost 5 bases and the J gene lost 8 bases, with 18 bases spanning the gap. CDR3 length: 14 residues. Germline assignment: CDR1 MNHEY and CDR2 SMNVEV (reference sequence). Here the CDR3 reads CASSGSGFLGGYTF. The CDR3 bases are TGTGCCAGCAGTGGGTCAGGGTTTTTAGGAGGCTACACCTTC.

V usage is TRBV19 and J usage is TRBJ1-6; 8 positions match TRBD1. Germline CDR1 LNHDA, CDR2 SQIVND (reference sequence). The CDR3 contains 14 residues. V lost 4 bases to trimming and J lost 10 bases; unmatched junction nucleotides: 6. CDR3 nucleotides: TGTGCCAGTAGTAACGACAGGGGAGGATCACCCCTCCACTTT. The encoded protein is CASSNDRGGSPLHF.

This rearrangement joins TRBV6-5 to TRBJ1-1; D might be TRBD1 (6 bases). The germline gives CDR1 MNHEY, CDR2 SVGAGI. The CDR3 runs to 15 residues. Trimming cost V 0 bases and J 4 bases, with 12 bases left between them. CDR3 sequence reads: CASSYSVGGATEAFF. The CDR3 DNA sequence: TGTGCCAGCAGTTACTCGGTAGGGGGGGCCACTGAAGCTTTCTTT.

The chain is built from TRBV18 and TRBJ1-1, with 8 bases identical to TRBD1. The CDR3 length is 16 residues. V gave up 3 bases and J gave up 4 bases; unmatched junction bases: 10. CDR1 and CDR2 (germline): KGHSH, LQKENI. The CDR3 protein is CASSPDRAGGGTEAFF. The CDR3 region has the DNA TGTGCCAGCTCACCGGACCGGGCAGGGGGCGGCACTGAAGCTTTCTTT.

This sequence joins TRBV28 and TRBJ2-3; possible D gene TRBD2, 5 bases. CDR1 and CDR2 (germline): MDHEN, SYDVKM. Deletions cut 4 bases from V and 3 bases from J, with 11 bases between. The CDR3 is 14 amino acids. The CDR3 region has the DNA TGTGCCAGCAGTTCTATTGGAGGAACAGATACGCAGTATTTT. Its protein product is CASSSIGGTDTQYF.

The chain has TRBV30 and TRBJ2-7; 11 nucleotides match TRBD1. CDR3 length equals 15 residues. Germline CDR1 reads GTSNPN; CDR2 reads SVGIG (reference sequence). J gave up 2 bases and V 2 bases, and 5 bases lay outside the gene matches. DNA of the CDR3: TGTGCCTGGAGTAAACGGACAGGGGGCCCCTACGAGCAGTACTTC. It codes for CAWSKRTGGPYEQYF.

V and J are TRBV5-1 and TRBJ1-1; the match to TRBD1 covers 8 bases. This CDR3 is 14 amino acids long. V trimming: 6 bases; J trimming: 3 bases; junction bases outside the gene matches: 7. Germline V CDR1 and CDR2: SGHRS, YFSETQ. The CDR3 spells CASNQGAGDTEAFF. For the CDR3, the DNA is TGCGCCAGCAACCAGGGGGCGGGGGACACTGAAGCTTTCTTT.

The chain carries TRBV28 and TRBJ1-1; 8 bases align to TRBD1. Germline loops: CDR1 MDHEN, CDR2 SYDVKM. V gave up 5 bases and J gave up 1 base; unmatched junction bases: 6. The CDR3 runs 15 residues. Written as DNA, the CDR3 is TGTGCCAGCAGTCTAACCGGGACAGGGAACACTGAAGCTTTCTTT. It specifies CASSLTGTGNTEAFF. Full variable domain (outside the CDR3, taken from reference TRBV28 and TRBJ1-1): DVKVTQSSRYLVKRTGEKVFLECVQDMDHENMFWYRQDPGLGLRLIYFSYDVKMKEKGDIPEGYSVSREKKERFSLILESASTNQTSMYLCASSLTGTGNTEAFFGQGTRLTVV.

CDR3 in amino acids: CASSLGGGRETQYF. The CDR3 region has the DNA TGTGCCAGCAGTTTAGGAGGGGGCCGGGAGACCCAGTACTTC. This chain uses TRBV28 with TRBJ2-5; D is perhaps TRBD1 (7 bases). The CDR3 length is 14 residues. V was trimmed by 2 bases and J by 5 bases, leaving 12 bases between them. Germline CDR1 is MDHEN and CDR2 is SYDVKM.

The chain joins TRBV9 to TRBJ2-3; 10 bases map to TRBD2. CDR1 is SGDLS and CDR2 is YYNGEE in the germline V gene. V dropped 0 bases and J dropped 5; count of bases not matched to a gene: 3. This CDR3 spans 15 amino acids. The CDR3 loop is CASSVGGLAVDTQYF. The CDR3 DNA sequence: TGTGCCAGCAGCGTAGGTGGACTAGCGGTAGATACGCAGTATTTT. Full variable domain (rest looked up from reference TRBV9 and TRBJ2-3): DSGVTQTPKHLITATGQRVTLRCSPRSGDLSVYWYQQSLDQGLQFLIQYYNGEERAKGNILERFSAQQFPDLHSELNLSSLELGDSALYFCASSVGGLAVDTQYFGPGTRLTVL.

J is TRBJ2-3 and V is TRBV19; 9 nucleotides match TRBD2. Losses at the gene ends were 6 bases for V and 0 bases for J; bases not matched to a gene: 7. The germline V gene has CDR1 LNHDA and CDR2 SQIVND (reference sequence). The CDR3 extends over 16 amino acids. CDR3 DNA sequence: TGTGCCAGTAGGATACTAGCGGGTGGGAGCACAGATACGCAGTATTTT. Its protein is CASRILAGGSTDTQYF.

CDR3 loop: CASSLVAGVREQYF. CDR3 coding DNA: TGTGCCAGCAGCTTAGTAGCGGGAGTCCGCGAGCAGTACTTC. The rearrangement uses TRBV13 and TRBJ2-7; TRBD2 matches at 9 bases. This CDR3 has 14 amino acids. Germline CDR1 is PRHDT and CDR2 is FYEKMQ (reference sequence). V gave up 1 base and J gave up 6 bases; unmatched junction bases: 4.

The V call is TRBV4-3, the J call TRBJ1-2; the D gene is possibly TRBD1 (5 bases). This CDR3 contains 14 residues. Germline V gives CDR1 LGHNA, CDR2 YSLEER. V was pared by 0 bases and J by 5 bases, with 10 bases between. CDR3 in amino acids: CASSQDRVIYGYTF. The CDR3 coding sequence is TGCGCCAGCAGCCAAGACAGGGTGATTTATGGCTACACCTTC.

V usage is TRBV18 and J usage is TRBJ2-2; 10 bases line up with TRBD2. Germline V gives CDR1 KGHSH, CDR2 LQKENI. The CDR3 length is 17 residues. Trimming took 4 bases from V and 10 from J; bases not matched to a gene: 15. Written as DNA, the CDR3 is TGTGCCAGCTCACGGGTTTTGAGCGGGAGGGCCTCAGAGGAGCTGTTTTTT. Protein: CASSRVLSGRASEELFF.

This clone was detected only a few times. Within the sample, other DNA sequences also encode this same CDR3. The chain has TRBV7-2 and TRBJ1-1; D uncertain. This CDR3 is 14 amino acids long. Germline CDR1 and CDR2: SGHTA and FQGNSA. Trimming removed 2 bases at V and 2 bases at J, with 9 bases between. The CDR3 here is CASSLTGGNTEAFF. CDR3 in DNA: TGTGCCAGCAGCTTAACCGGAGGTAACACTGAAGCTTTCTTT. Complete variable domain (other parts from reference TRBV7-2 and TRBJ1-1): GAGVSQSPSNKVTEKGKDVELRCDPISGHTALYWYRQSLGQGLEFLIYFQGNSAPDKSGLPSDRFSAERTGGSVSTLTIQRTQQEDSAVYLCASSLTGGNTEAFFGQGTRLTVV.

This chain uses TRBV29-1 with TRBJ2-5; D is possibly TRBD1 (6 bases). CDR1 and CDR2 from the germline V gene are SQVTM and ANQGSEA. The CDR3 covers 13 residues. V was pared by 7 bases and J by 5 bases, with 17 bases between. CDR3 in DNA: TGCAGCGACCGAACAGGGTCTCTTGAGACCCAGTACTTC. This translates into CSDRTGSLETQYF.